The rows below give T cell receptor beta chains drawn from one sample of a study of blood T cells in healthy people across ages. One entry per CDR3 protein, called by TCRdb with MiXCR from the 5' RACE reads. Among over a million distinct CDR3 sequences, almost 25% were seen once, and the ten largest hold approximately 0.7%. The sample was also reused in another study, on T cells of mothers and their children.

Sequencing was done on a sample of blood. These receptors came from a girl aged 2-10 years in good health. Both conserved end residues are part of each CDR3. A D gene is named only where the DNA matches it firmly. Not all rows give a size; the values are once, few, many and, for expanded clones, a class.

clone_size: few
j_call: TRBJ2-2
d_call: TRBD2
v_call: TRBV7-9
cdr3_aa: CASSLMLTSPSGELFF
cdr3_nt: TGTGCCAGCAGCTTGATGCTGACTAGCCCCTCCGGGGAGCTGTTTTTT

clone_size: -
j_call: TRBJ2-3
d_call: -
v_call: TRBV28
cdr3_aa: CASSRSSQFADTQYF
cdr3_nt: TGTGCCAGCAGCCGTTCTTCACAGTTCGCAGATACGCAGTATTTT

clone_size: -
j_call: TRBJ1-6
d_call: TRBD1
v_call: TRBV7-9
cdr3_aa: CASSGGQGRLYNSPLHF
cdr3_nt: TGTGCCAGCAGCGGTGGACAGGGAAGGCTCTATAATTCACCCCTCCACTTT

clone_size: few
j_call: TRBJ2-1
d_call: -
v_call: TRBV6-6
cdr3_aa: CASSYITGGNEQFF
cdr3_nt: TGTGCCAGCAGTTACATCACTGGAGGCAATGAGCAGTTCTTC

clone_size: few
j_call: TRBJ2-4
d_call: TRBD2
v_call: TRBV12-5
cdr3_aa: CASGFSGGLDTIKNIQYF
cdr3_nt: TGTGCTAGTGGTTTCTCAGGTGGACTAGACACTATTAAAAACATTCAGTACTTC

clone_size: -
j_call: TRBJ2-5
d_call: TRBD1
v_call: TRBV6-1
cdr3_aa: CASSLSAGQGKSRQETQYF
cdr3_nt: TGTGCCAGCAGCCTCTCAGCGGGACAGGGTAAATCGCGACAAGAGACCCAGTACTTC

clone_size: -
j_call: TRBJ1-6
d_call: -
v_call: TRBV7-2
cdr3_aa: CASSLDGPRGSPLHF
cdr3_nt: TGTGCCAGCAGCTTAGACGGCCCCCGAGGTTCACCCCTCCACTTT

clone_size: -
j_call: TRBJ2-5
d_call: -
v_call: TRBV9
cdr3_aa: CASSVVSEETQYF
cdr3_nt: TGTGCCAGCAGCGTAGTTTCCGAAGAGACCCAGTACTTC

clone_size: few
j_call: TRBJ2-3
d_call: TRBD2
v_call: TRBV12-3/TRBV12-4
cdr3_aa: CASSLGLARVDTQYF
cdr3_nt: TGTGCCAGCAGCCTCGGACTAGCACGGGTAGATACGCAGTATTTT

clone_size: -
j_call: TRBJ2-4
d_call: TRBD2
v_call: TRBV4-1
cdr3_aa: CASSQGEGPGTIIQYF
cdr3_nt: TGCGCCAGCAGCCAAGGTGAAGGGCCCGGGACTATCATTCAGTACTTC

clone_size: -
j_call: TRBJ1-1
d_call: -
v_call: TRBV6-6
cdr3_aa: CASSYTDWLAFF
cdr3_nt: TGTGCCAGCAGTTACACCGACTGGTTAGCTTTCTTT

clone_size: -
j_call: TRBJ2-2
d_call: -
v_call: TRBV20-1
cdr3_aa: CSALFPNTGELFF
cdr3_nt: TGCAGTGCTTTATTCCCGAACACCGGAGAGCTGTTTTTT

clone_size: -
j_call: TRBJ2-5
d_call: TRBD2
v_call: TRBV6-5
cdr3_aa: CASSNIAGGATQYF
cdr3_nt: TGTGCCAGCAGTAACATAGCGGGAGGGGCGACCCAGTACTTC

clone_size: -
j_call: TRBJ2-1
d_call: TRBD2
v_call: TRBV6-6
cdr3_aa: CASSALGGVVFF
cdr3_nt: TGTGCCAGCAGCGCACTTGGGGGGGTGGTGTTCTTC

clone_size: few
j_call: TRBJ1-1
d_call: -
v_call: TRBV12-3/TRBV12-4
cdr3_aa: CASSPEVGVATEAFF
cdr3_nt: TGTGCCAGCAGCCCCGAGGTGGGGGTAGCGACTGAAGCTTTCTTT

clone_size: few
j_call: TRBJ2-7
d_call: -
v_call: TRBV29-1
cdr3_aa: CSVEDHGRGSYEQYF
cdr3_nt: TGCAGCGTTGAAGATCACGGTAGGGGCTCCTACGAGCAGTACTTC

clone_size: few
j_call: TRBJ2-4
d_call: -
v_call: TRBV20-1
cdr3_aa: CSAPKGGAKNIQYF
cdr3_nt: TGCAGTGCTCCAAAGGGGGGAGCCAAAAACATTCAGTACTTC

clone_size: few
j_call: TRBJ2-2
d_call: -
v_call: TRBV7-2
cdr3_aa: CASSFHGSNTGELIF
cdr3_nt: TGTGCCAGCAGCTTTCACGGATCGAACACCGGGGAGCTGATTTTT

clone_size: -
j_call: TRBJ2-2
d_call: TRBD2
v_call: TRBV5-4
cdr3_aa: CASSLEAGGAGELFF
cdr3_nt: TGTGCCAGCAGCTTGGAAGCGGGGGGCGCCGGGGAGCTGTTTTTT

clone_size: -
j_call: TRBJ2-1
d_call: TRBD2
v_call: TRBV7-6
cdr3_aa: CASSPPVAGVYNEQFF
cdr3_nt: TGTGCCAGCAGCCCTCCCGTAGCGGGGGTCTACAATGAGCAGTTCTTC

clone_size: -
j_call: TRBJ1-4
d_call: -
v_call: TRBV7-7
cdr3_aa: CASTNPGEKLFF
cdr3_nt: TGTGCTAGCACCAACCCAGGGGAAAAACTGTTTTTT

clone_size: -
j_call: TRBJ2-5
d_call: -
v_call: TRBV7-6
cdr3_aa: CASSFLLGKETQYF
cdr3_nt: TGTGCCAGCAGCTTCTTGTTGGGAAAAGAGACCCAGTACTTC

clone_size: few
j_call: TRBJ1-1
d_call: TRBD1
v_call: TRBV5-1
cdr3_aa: CASSWTGREAFF
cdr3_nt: TGCGCCAGCAGCTGGACAGGTAGAGAAGCTTTCTTT

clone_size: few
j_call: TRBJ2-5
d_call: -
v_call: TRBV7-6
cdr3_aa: CASSLRGEDGETQYF
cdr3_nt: TGTGCCAGCAGCTTACGAGGGGAGGATGGAGAGACCCAGTACTTC

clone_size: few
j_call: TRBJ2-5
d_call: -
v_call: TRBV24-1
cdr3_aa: CATGRGPSTRETQYF
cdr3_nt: TGTGCCACCGGACGGGGACCATCCACGCGAGAGACCCAGTACTTC

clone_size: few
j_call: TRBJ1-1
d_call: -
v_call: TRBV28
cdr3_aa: CASSFPRTENTEAFF
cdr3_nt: TGTGCCAGCAGTTTCCCGCGGACAGAGAACACTGAAGCTTTCTTT

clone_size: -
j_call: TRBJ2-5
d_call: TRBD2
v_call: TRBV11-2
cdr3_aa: CASSSQRLAGVIETQYF
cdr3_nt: TGTGCCAGCAGCTCACAGCGACTAGCGGGAGTCATCGAGACCCAGTACTTC

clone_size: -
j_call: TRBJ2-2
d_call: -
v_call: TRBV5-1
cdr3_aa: CASSLGLEHRTGELFF
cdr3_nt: TGCGCCAGCAGCTTGGGACTCGAGCACCGTACCGGGGAGCTGTTTTTT

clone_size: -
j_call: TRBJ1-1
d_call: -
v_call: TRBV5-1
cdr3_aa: CASSSQGLGNTEAFF
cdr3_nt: TGCGCCAGCAGCTCACAGGGTTTGGGGAACACTGAAGCTTTCTTT

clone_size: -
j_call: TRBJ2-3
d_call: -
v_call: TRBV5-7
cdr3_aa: CASSLVPKDTDTQYF
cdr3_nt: TGTGCCAGCAGCTTGGTTCCTAAGGATACAGATACGCAGTATTTT

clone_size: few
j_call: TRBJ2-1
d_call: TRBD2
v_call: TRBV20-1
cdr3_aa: CSARDRGPLAGAEFF
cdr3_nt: TGCAGTGCTAGAGATCGAGGGCCCTTGGCGGGAGCTGAGTTCTTC

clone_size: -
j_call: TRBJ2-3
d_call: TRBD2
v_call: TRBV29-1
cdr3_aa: CSVAGTSGESTDTQYF
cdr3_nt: TGCAGCGTCGCCGGGACTAGCGGGGAGAGCACAGATACGCAGTATTTT

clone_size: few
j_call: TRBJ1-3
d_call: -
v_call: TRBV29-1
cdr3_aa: CSVAGRALGNTIYF
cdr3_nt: TGCAGCGTTGCGGGCAGGGCCCTTGGAAACACCATATATTTT

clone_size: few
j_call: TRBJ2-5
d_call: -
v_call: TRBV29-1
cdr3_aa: CSVAIEGKQETQYF
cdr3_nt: TGCAGCGTTGCTATTGAGGGAAAGCAAGAGACCCAGTACTTC

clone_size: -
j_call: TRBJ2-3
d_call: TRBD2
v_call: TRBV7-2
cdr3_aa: CASRTSGKADTQYF
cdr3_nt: TGTGCCAGCAGAACTAGCGGGAAAGCAGATACGCAGTATTTT

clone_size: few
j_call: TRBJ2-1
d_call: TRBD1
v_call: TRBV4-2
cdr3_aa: CASSQDLNRGSYNEQFF
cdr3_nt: TGTGCCAGCAGCCAAGATTTGAACAGGGGTTCCTACAATGAGCAGTTCTTC

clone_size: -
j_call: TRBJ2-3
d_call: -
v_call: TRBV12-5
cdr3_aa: CASAQEPTDTQYF
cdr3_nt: TGTGCTAGTGCGCAGGAGCCCACAGATACGCAGTATTTT

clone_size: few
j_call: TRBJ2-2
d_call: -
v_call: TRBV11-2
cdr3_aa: CASSEGGGRMTGELFF
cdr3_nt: TGTGCCAGCAGCGAGGGGGGAGGGCGTATGACCGGGGAGCTGTTTTTT

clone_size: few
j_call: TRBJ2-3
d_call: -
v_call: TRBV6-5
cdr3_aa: CASRTGSSTDTQYF
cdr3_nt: TGTGCCAGCAGGACAGGCTCTAGCACAGATACGCAGTATTTT

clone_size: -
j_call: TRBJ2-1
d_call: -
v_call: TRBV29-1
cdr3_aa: CSVEGTGFEQFF
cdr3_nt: TGCAGCGTTGAAGGAACAGGGTTTGAGCAGTTCTTC

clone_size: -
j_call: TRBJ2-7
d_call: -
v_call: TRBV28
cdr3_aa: CASRVSGLKGRPSYEQYF
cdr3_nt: TGTGCCAGCAGGGTATCAGGGCTAAAGGGGAGGCCCAGCTACGAGCAGTACTTC

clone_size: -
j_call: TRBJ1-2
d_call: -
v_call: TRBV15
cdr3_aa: CATSRDRAGRGYTF
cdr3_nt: TGTGCCACCAGCAGAGATAGGGCCGGGCGAGGCTACACCTTC